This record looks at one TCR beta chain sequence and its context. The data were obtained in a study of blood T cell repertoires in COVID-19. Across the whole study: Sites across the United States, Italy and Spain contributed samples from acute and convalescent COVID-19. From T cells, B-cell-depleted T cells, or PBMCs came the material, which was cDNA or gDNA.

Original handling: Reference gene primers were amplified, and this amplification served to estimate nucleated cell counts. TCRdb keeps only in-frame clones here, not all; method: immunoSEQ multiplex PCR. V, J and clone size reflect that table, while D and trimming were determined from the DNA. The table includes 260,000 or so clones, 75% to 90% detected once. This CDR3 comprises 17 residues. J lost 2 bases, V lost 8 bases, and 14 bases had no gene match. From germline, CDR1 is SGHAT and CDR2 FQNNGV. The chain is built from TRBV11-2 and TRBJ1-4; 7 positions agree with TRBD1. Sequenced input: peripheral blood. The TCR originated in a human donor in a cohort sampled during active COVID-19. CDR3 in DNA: TGTGCCAGCCGGGGAAGGGACAGCAGGGGGACTAATGAAAAACTGTTTTTT. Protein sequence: CASRGRDSRGTNEKLFF.